The rows below give T cell receptor beta chains drawn from one sample of a study of Ad26.COV2.S vaccination and SARS-CoV-2 variants. TCRdb keeps only in-frame clones here, not all; method: immunoSEQ multiplex PCR. The sample lists approximately 340,000 clones, 92% occurring once. Material: peripheral blood, obtained after recovery from COVID-19. The receptors here all came from a human donor who had recovered from COVID-19. The conserved cysteine and the conserved F or W are not part of the CDR3 here.

v_call: TRBV24-1; cdr3_length: 11; j_call: TRBJ2-7; cdr3_aa: ATSESGQNEQY
v_call: TRBV24-1; cdr3_length: 10; j_call: TRBJ1-1; cdr3_aa: ATSDLAGRAF
v_call: TRBV2; cdr3_length: 13; j_call: TRBJ1-4; cdr3_aa: ASSELQGAREKLF
v_call: TRBV6-5; cdr3_length: 13; j_call: TRBJ2-5; cdr3_aa: ASSYSSGGAFAQY
v_call: TRBV5-1; cdr3_length: 13; j_call: TRBJ2-7; cdr3_aa: ASSGRTDSSYEQY
v_call: TRBV6-6; cdr3_length: 12; j_call: TRBJ2-7; cdr3_aa: ASSSPTALYEQY
v_call: TRBV7-2; cdr3_length: 13; j_call: TRBJ1-1; cdr3_aa: ASSLDVQVNTEAF
v_call: TRBV15; cdr3_length: 13; j_call: TRBJ1-4; cdr3_aa: ATSDQGLSNEKLF
v_call: TRBV28; cdr3_length: 12; j_call: TRBJ2-1; cdr3_aa: ASRGWTGGDEQF
v_call: TRBV9; cdr3_length: 11; j_call: TRBJ1-1; cdr3_aa: ASSATGSTEAF
v_call: TRBV28; cdr3_length: 11; j_call: TRBJ2-7; cdr3_aa: ASNDRVGGEQY
v_call: TRBV2; cdr3_length: 11; j_call: TRBJ1-2; cdr3_aa: ASSERQGAGYT
v_call: TRBV7-6; cdr3_length: 15; j_call: TRBJ2-5; cdr3_aa: ASSFTFLAGDQETQY
v_call: TRBV6-6; cdr3_length: 14; j_call: TRBJ1-1; cdr3_aa: ASSYSPAVQNTEAF
v_call: TRBV11-2; cdr3_length: 13; j_call: TRBJ2-3; cdr3_aa: ASSLAGRTTDTQY
v_call: TRBV7-2; cdr3_length: 13; j_call: TRBJ2-7; cdr3_aa: ASSLQGSSTYEQY
v_call: TRBV27; cdr3_length: 14; j_call: TRBJ2-7; cdr3_aa: ASSLYIGLRDYEQY
v_call: TRBV7-8; cdr3_length: 11; j_call: TRBJ1-2; cdr3_aa: ASSFRDSYGYT
v_call: TRBV23-1; cdr3_length: 18; j_call: TRBJ1-1; cdr3_aa: ASSQWSSPGHNNAGAEAF
v_call: TRBV5-1; cdr3_length: 12; j_call: TRBJ2-1; cdr3_aa: ASSPQGARDEQF
v_call: TRBV2; cdr3_length: 14; j_call: TRBJ2-6; cdr3_aa: ASSDDRGPGANVLT
v_call: TRBV4-2; cdr3_length: 13; j_call: TRBJ1-1; cdr3_aa: ASSQVFSGDTEAF
v_call: TRBV5-6; cdr3_length: 14; j_call: TRBJ2-6; cdr3_aa: ASSLVGGSGANVLT
v_call: TRBV5-8; cdr3_length: 12; j_call: TRBJ1-5; cdr3_aa: ASSFRDKNQPQH
v_call: TRBV6-1; cdr3_length: 14; j_call: TRBJ1-4; cdr3_aa: ASSEGSGGLMEKLF
v_call: TRBV4-3; cdr3_length: 16; j_call: TRBJ1-2; cdr3_aa: ASSQEGPFSGVGDGYT
v_call: TRBV6-6; cdr3_length: 9; j_call: TRBJ2-1; cdr3_aa: ASSRDNEQF
v_call: TRBV5-1; cdr3_length: 13; j_call: TRBJ2-7; cdr3_aa: ASSLVASGEYEQY
v_call: TRBV4-3; cdr3_length: 12; j_call: TRBJ1-4; cdr3_aa: ASSPGHRDEKLF
v_call: TRBV19; cdr3_length: 9; j_call: TRBJ1-1; cdr3_aa: ATILNTEAF
v_call: TRBV5-1; cdr3_length: 15; j_call: TRBJ1-6; cdr3_aa: ASSLTGQSSYNSPLH
v_call: TRBV29-1; cdr3_length: 11; j_call: TRBJ2-7; cdr3_aa: SVVGRTSYEQY
v_call: TRBV4-3; cdr3_length: 15; j_call: TRBJ1-3; cdr3_aa: ASSQDLAGGSGNTIY
v_call: TRBV7-2; cdr3_length: 12; j_call: TRBJ1-3; cdr3_aa: ASSLEAGRNTIY
v_call: TRBV28; cdr3_length: 9; j_call: TRBJ2-7; cdr3_aa: ASSSYYEQY
v_call: TRBV9; cdr3_length: 12; j_call: TRBJ1-4; cdr3_aa: ASSVTGSNEKLF
v_call: TRBV3-1/TRBV3-2; cdr3_length: 14; j_call: TRBJ1-5; cdr3_aa: ASSQVFGGLSQPQH
v_call: TRBV7-3; cdr3_length: 14; j_call: TRBJ1-6; cdr3_aa: ASSLTATGGNSPLH
v_call: TRBV27; cdr3_length: 10; j_call: TRBJ1-2; cdr3_aa: ASSDRDYGYT
v_call: TRBV18; cdr3_length: 12; j_call: TRBJ1-6; cdr3_aa: ASTPGGAGSPLH
v_call: TRBV6-5; cdr3_length: 11; j_call: TRBJ1-2; cdr3_aa: ASSYKDLDGYT
v_call: TRBV4-3; cdr3_length: 12; j_call: TRBJ1-1; cdr3_aa: ASSQDWGGTEAF
v_call: TRBV19; cdr3_length: 12; j_call: TRBJ1-1; cdr3_aa: ASSILGRDTEAF
v_call: TRBV6-5; cdr3_length: 13; j_call: TRBJ2-2; cdr3_aa: ASSSGGLDTGELF
v_call: TRBV9; cdr3_length: 13; j_call: TRBJ1-5; cdr3_aa: ASSATGGWNQPQH
v_call: TRBV5-6; cdr3_length: 11; j_call: TRBJ1-6; cdr3_aa: ASSPDRFSPLH
v_call: TRBV10-3; cdr3_length: 13; j_call: TRBJ1-2; cdr3_aa: AISQGTASNYGYT
v_call: TRBV4-1; cdr3_length: 13; j_call: TRBJ1-5; cdr3_aa: ASSQDLGEVQPQH
v_call: TRBV2; cdr3_length: 11; j_call: TRBJ1-2; cdr3_aa: ASSPTGGAGYT
v_call: TRBV9; cdr3_length: 15; j_call: TRBJ2-1; cdr3_aa: ASSPGAGGFSYNEQF
v_call: TRBV6-5; cdr3_length: 12; j_call: TRBJ1-2; cdr3_aa: ASKRDRVVGGYT
v_call: TRBV5-1; cdr3_length: 13; j_call: TRBJ2-7; cdr3_aa: ASSVTQGTPYEQY
v_call: TRBV9; cdr3_length: 15; j_call: TRBJ1-6; cdr3_aa: ASSPGQRSSYNSPLH
v_call: TRBV19; cdr3_length: 14; j_call: TRBJ1-1; cdr3_aa: ASRPWVRSGGAEAF
v_call: TRBV29-1; cdr3_length: 9; j_call: TRBJ1-1; cdr3_aa: SGEAGGEAF